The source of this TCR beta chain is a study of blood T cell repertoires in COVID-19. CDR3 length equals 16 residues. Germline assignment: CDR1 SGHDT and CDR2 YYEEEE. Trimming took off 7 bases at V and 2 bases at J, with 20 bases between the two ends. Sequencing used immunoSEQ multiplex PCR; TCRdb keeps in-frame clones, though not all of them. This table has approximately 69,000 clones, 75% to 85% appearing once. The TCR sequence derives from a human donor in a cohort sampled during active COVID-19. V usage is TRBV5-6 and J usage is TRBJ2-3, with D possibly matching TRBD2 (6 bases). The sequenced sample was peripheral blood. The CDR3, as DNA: TGTGCCAGCGGAATTCGCTGGGCGGGGACCACAGATACGCAGTATTTT. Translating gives CASGIRWAGTTDTQYF.